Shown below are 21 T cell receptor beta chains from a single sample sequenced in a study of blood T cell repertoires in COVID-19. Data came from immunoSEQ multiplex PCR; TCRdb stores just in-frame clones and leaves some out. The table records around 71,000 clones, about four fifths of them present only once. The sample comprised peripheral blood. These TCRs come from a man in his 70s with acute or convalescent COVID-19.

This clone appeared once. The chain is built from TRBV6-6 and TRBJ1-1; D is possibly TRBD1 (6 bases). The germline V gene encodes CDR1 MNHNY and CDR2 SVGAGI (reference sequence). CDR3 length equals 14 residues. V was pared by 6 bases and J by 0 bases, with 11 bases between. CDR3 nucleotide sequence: TGTGCCAGCAGCTTTACAGGGCTGAACACTGAAGCTTTCTTT. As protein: CASSFTGLNTEAFF.

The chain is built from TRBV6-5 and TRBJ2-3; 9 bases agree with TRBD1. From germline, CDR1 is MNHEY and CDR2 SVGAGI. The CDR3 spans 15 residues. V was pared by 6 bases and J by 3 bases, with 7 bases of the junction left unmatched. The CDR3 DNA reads TGTGCCAGCAGCGACTGGACAGGGGCAACAGATACGCAGTATTTT. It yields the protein CASSDWTGATDTQYF.

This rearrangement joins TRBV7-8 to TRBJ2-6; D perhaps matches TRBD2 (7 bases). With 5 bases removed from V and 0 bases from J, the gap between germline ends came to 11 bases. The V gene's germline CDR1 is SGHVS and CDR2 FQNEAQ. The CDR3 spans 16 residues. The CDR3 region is CASSRGASSGANVLTF. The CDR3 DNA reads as TGTGCCAGCAGCCGGGGGGCCTCCTCTGGGGCCAACGTCCTGACTTTC.

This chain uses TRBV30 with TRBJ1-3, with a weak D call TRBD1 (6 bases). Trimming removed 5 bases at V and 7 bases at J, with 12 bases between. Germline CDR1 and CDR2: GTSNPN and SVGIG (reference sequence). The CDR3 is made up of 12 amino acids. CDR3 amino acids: CAWSDSPNTIYF. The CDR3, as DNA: TGTGCCTGGTCGGACAGCCCGAACACCATATATTTT. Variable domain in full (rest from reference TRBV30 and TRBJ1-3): SQTIHQWPATLVQPVGSPLSLECTVEGTSNPNLYWYRQAAGRGLQLLFYSVGIGQISSEVPQNLSASRPQDRQFILSSKKLLLSDSGFYLCAWSDSPNTIYFGEGSWLTVV.

CDR3 nucleotide sequence: TGTGCCAGCAGCAATAGCGGGACAAATGAGCAGTTCTTC. Translating it yields CASSNSGTNEQFF. J is TRBJ2-1 and V is TRBV7-9; 8 bases fit TRBD2. The CDR3 is 13 residues long. Germline V CDR1 and CDR2: SEHNR, FQNEAQ (reference sequence). Germline trimming cut 5 bases from V and 7 bases from J; bases unmatched to any gene: 4.

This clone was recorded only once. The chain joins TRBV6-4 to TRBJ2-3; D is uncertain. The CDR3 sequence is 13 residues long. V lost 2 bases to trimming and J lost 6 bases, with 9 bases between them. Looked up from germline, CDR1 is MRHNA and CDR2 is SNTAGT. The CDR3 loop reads CASSDRGVDTQYF. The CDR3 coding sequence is TGTGCCAGCAGTGACCGCGGAGTGGATACGCAGTATTTT.

In DNA form, the CDR3 reads TGTGCCACCAGCAGGGGACTAGCGGGAGGGCCGAGAAATGAGCAGTTCTTC. Translating gives CATSRGLAGGPRNEQFF. The J gene is TRBJ2-1, the V gene TRBV15; 16 positions agree with TRBD2. Unmatched junction bases numbered 6, after V lost 3 bases and J lost 7 bases. This CDR3 has 17 residues. CDR1 and CDR2 from the germline V gene are LNHNV and YYDKDF (reference sequence).

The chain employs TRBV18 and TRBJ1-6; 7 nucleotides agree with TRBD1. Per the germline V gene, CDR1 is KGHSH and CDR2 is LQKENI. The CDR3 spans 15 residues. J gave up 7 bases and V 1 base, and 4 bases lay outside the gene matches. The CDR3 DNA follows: TGTGCCAGCTCACCACGAGACAGGGACAATTCACCCCTCCACTTT. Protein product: CASSPRDRDNSPLHF.

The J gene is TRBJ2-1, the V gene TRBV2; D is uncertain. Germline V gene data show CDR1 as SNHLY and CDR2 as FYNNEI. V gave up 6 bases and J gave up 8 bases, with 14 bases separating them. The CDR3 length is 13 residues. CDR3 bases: TGTGCCAGCAGCACTACCGGTAAGGATGAGCAGTTCTTC. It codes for CASSTTGKDEQFF.

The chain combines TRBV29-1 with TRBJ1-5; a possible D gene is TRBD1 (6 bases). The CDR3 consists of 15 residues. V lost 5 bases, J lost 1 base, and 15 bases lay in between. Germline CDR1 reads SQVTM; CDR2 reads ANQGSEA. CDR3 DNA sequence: TGCAGCGTTTCCGAGGGACACGGGAGCAATCAGCCCCAGCATTTT. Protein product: CSVSEGHGSNQPQHF. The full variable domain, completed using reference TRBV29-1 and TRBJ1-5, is SAVISQKPSRDICQRGTSLTIQCQVDSQVTMMFWYRQQPGQSLTLIATANQGSEATYESGFVIDKFPISRPNLTFSTLTVSNMSPEDSSIYLCSVSEGHGSNQPQHFGDGTRLSIL.

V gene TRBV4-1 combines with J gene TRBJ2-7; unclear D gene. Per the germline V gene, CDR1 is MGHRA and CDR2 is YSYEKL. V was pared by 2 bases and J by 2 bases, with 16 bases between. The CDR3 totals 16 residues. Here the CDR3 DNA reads TGCGCCAGCAGCCAAAAGCTAGGTGAGCGAACCTACGAGCAGTACTTC. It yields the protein CASSQKLGERTYEQYF.

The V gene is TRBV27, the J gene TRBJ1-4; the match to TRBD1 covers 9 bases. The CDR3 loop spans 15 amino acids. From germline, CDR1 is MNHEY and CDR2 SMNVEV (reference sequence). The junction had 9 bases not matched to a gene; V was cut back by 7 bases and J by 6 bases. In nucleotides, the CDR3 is TGTGCCAGCATTAGGCAAACAGGGGGCTATGAAAAACTGTTTTTT. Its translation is CASIRQTGGYEKLFF.

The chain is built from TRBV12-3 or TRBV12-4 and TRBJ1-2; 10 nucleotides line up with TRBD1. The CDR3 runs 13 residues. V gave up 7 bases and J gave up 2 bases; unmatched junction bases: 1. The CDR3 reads CASTGQGNYGYTF. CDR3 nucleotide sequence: TGTGCCAGCACGGGACAGGGGAACTATGGCTACACCTTC.

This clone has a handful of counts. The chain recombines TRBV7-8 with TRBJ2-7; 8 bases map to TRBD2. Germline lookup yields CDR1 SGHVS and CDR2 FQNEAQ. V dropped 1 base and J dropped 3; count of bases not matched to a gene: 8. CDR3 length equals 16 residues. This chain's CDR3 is CASSLVVGRAIYEQYF. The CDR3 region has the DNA TGTGCCAGCAGCTTAGTCGTCGGGAGGGCCATCTACGAGCAGTACTTC.

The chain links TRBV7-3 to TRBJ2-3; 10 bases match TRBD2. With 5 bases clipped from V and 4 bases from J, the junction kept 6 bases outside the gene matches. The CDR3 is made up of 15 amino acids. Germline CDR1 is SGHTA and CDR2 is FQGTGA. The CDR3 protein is CASSASGSFSDTQYF. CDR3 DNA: TGTGCCAGCAGCGCTAGCGGGAGTTTCTCAGATACGCAGTATTTT.

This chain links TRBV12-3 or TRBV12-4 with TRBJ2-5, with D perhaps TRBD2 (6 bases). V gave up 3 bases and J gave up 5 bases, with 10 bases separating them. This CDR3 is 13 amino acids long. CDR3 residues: CASSFGGTETQYF. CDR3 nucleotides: TGTGCCAGCAGTTTCGGGGGAACGGAGACCCAGTACTTC.

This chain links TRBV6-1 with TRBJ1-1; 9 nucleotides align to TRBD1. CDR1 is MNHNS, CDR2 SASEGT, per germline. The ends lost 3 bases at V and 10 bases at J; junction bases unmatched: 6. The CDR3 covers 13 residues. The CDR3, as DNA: TGTGCCAGCAGTGAGGGACAGGGTTTGGGAGCTTTCTTT. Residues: CASSEGQGLGAFF.

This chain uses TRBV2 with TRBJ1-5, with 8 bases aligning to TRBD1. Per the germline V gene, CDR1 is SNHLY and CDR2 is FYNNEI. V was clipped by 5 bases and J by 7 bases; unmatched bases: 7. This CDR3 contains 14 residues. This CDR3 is CASSSGQGSQPQHF. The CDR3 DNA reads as TGTGCCAGCAGTTCTGGACAGGGAAGCCAGCCCCAGCATTTT.

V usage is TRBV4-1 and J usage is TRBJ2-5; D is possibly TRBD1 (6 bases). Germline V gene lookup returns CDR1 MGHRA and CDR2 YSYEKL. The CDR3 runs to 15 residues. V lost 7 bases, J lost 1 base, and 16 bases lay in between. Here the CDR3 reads CASNPQGRPQETQYF. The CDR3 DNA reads TGCGCCAGCAACCCGCAGGGGCGGCCCCAAGAGACCCAGTACTTC.

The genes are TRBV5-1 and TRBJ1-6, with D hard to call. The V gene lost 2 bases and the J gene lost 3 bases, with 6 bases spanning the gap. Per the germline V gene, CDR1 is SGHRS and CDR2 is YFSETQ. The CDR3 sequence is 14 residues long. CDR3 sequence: CASSFNNYNSPLHF. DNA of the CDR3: TGCGCCAGCAGCTTCAACAACTATAATTCACCCCTCCACTTT.

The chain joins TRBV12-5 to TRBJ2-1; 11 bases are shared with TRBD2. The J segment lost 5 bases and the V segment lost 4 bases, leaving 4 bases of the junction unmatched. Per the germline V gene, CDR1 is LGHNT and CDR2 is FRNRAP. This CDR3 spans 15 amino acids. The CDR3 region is CASGSGLAEDNEQFF. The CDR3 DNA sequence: TGTGCTAGTGGTTCGGGACTAGCGGAGGACAATGAGCAGTTCTTC.